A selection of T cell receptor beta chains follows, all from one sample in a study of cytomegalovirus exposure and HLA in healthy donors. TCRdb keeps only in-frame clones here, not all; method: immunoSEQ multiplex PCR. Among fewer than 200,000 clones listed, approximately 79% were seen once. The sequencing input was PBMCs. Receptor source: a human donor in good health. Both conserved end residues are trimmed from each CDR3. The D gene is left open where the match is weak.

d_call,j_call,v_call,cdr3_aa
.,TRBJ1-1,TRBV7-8,ASSLPSLEAF
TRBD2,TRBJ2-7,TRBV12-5,ASGLPSSGGAAYEQY
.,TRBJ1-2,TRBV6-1,ASSEARGNYGYT
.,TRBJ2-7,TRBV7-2,ASSFLTELYEQY
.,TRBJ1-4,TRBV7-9,ASSFDRGEKLF
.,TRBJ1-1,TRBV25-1,ASSDWNTEAF
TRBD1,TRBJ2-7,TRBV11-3,ASTARTGDYEQY
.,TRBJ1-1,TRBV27,ASSHFRGGVNTEAF
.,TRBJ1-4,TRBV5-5,ASSLTEANEKLF
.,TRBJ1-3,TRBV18,ASSPRQGKFGNTIY
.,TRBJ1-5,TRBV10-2,ASSESSGQPQH
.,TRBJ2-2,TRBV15,ATSRKYGGSGGELF
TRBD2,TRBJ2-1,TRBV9,ASSKGLAGEQF
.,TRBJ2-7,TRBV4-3,ASSQFRGSEQY
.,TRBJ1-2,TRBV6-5,ASSYSQGPLGYT
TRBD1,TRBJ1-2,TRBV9,ASSARQGFYGYT
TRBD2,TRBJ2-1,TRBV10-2,ASKVGRGGGFGNEQF
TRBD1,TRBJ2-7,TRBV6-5,ASRKGQGPGEQY